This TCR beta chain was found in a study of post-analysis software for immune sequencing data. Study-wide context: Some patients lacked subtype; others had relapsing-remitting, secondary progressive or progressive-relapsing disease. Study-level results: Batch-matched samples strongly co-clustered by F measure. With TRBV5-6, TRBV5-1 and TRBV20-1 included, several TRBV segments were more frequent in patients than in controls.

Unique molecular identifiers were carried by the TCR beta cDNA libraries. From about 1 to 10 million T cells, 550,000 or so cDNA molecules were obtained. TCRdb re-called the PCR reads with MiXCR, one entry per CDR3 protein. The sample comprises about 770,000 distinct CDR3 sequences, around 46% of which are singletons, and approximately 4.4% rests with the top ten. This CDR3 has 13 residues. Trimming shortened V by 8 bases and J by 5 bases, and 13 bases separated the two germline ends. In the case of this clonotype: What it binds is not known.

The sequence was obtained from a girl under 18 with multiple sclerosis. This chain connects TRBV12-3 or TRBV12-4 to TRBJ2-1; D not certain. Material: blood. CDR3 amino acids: CASSPLVDNEQFF. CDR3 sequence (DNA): TGTGCCAGCTCTCCATTGGTGGACAATGAGCAGTTCTTC.